This is a list of T cell receptor beta chains from one sample in a study of cytomegalovirus exposure and HLA in healthy donors. TCRdb's copy holds only in-frame clones and misses some; the assay was immunoSEQ multiplex PCR. The table has about 180,000 clones, roughly four fifths seen once; the top ten hold around 1.6%. The sequenced sample consisted of PBMCs. The receptors shown here come from a man between 18 and 29 years old in good health and CMV-seronegative. The conserved cysteine and the conserved F or W are not part of the CDR3 here.

J	V	length	CDR3
TRBJ1-1	TRBV2	12	ASRDLGGETEAF
TRBJ1-5	TRBV5-6	14	ASSLARTGEEQPQH
TRBJ2-3	TRBV6-4	13	ASSVGQGVTDTQY
TRBJ1-5	TRBV27	11	ASSPYSNQPQH
TRBJ2-1	TRBV14	15	ASSQLAGGPWGNEQF
TRBJ2-1	TRBV5-4	15	ASSSPPGGGLDNEQF
TRBJ2-7	TRBV6-4	11	ASSGTGGAEQY
TRBJ2-3	TRBV18	17	ASSPGELAGRTAIDTQY
TRBJ1-1	TRBV30	12	AWSAGTGTTEAF
TRBJ1-1	TRBV5-1	13	ASSLVQGMNTEAF
TRBJ2-7	TRBV28	14	ASSSYAGTGDYEQY
TRBJ1-2	TRBV19	11	ASVGLDGYGYT
TRBJ2-1	TRBV6-5	11	ASSYSSGAEQF
TRBJ1-5	TRBV28	12	ASSPTYSNQPQH
TRBJ2-7	TRBV7-9	12	ASRQTGGTYEQY
TRBJ1-6	TRBV10-3	13	AIRGQDRVESPLH
TRBJ2-7	TRBV29-1	11	SVAGGSPYEQY
TRBJ2-7	TRBV28	9	ASSSRGEQY
TRBJ2-1	TRBV6-1	13	ASIPDRGVYNEQF
TRBJ1-2	TRBV6-6	11	ASRATGKNGYT